Detailed here is one T cell receptor beta chain. This clonotype appeared a few times. The antigen it binds to is not known. No qualities accompany the bases; no much larger clone lies one base away. The meaning of the sample's treatment or condition label: 10-day PBMC culture with coronavirus spike peptide pools or control peptides (ViraFEST assay). The ViraFEST assay, used in the study, expanded antigen-specific T cells with peptide pools and then identified the expanded clonotypes through TCR sequencing. Positive SARS-CoV-2 PCR tests in the convalescent patients dated from March to December 2020, before Alpha, Beta and Delta variants emerged in the United States. Roughly 2.1 million PBMCs per well were cultured in IMDM with roughly 5% human AB serum and 8.5 to 10 IU/ml IL-2, plus 10 ug/ml peptide pools. On days 3 and 7, half of the culture medium was replaced with fresh IL-2-containing medium. After approximately 11 days of culture, CD4+ T cells were isolated by negative selection with the EasySep CD4+ T cell isolation kit. Ficoll-Paque Plus gradient centrifugation was used to isolate PBMCs from whole blood, and the isolated PBMCs were then either used fresh or cryopreserved at -140C. Triplicate wells were generally used for each culture condition.

These data originate in a study of vaccination and CD4 T cells after COVID-19 (dated by TCRdb to 2021 to 2024). Describing the broader study: Every convalescent patient had a positive nasal swab PCR test for SARS-CoV-2, with mild disease in several patients and severe disease in one. The convalescent cohort included six males and four females, with two Hispanic individuals, seven Caucasians, two Asians and one multiracial person. Each participant got two doses of either the Pfizer-BioNTech BNT162b2 vaccine (n=8) or the Moderna mRNA-1273 vaccine (n=2). Post-COVID blood samples from convalescent patients were collected a median of approximately 100 days after diagnosis, with a range of 35 to 161 days. Post-vaccine blood samples were obtained a median of about 70 days after the second vaccine dose, with a range of roughly 14 to 241 days. The cultures were stimulated with overlapping spike peptide pools from SARS-CoV-2 and from the common cold coronaviruses HCoV-NL63, HCoV-OC43 and HCoV-229E. As controls, cultures received a CEFX viral epitope pool (the positive control), an HIV-1 Nef peptide pool (the negative control), or no peptide at all. In approximately ten COVID-19 convalescent patients and several infection-naive healthy vaccine recipients, the spike-specific CD4+ TCR repertoire before mRNA vaccination was compared with the repertoire after mRNA vaccination.

The germline V gene gives CDR1 as MNHNS and CDR2 as SASEGT. Reading from cysteine to phenylalanine, the CDR3 counts 16 amino acids. The kept DNA is CDR3 alone, 48 bases in frame from the first base. Trimming accounts for 3 bases at V and 5 bases at J, while the number of junction bases matched to no gene is 8. The investigation overall reported the following: Among the post-vaccine SARS-CoV-2-reactive clones in convalescent patients, a median 86.3% showed up only after vaccination, which suggests vaccine-specific priming. The study included relatively few convalescent patients and did not analyze early timepoints after natural infection. The median number of SARS-CoV-2-reactive clonotypes rose from around 22 after infection to about 40 after vaccination, but the change was not significant. Of the vaccine-specific clones found in convalescent patients, nearly all (304 of 307) were mono-reactive for SARS-CoV-2 spike instead of being cross-reactive with common cold coronaviruses.

Receptor amplification or capture employed PCR. DNA from cultured CD4+ T cells underwent TCR sequencing with the Oncomine TCR Beta short-read assay at the Johns Hopkins FTIC core. Genomic DNA was extracted from the cultured CD4+ T cells with the QIAamp micro DNA kit. The Oncomine TCR Beta libraries from cultured CD4+ T cells were pooled using unique dual indexes and then sequenced on an Illumina iSeq 100. Per the authors' processing: Non-productive sequences were removed, and CDR3s not starting with C, not ending with F or W, or shorter than 7 amino acids were discarded. Antigen-specific clonotypes were identified with the MANAFEST web application by comparing peptide-stimulated wells with reference and other culture wells. Positive clones required FDR below 0.05, an odds ratio above 5, and productive frequency above 0.1% in at least two of three replicate wells. A clonotype counted as cross-reactive if it showed significant expansion both in the SARS-CoV-2 spike wells and in at least one common cold coronavirus spike condition. Using R version 3.6.1, CDR3 homology was evaluated through Levenshtein distances (stringdist) along with unrooted phylogenetic trees (ape). The public reads were run again by TCRdb, first through fastp at Q25 and then through MiXCR, and only productive beta chains were kept. Under each unique CDR3 protein, matching rows form one entry showing the most common genes and DNA. The V and J calls reflect TCRdb's pipeline rather than the authors' work. The sample table holds under 15,000 distinct CDR3 sequences, of which approximately 30% were seen once. Around a sixth of the sample goes to the ten largest clones.

The chain was built from TRBV6-1 and TRBJ2-3; 10 of the junction bases match TRBD2. Sample: cultured CD4+ T cells from blood. This TCR came from a human donor with COVID-19. The DNA sequence reads TGTGCCAGCAGTGACTTAGCGGGGGGCCTTAGAGATACGCAGTATTTT. This gives the protein CASSDLAGGLRDTQYF.